These 31 T cell receptor beta chains were all obtained from the same sample, sequenced in a study of blood T cell repertoires in COVID-19. Clones were sequenced by immunoSEQ multiplex PCR, and TCRdb holds only the in-frame ones, with some missing. Of fewer than 95,000 clones listed, around 80% are singletons. Sequencing was done on a sample of peripheral blood. These receptors all come from a human donor in a cohort sampled during active COVID-19.

A single count supports this clone. The chain carries TRBV7-3 and TRBJ2-4; TRBD2 agrees at 14 bases. Germline loops: CDR1 SGHTA, CDR2 FQGTGA. CDR3 size: 19 residues. The ends lost 0 bases at V and 3 bases at J; junction bases unmatched: 7. CDR3 in amino acids: CASSLTGTSGGYLKNIQYF. The CDR3 DNA reads TGTGCCAGCAGCTTAACTGGGACTAGCGGGGGCTACCTCAAAAACATTCAGTACTTC.

This chain uses TRBV2 with TRBJ1-4; TRBD1 is a possible D gene (5 bases). Trimming stripped 4 bases from V and 8 bases from J, with 14 bases between. The CDR3 has 14 amino acids. The germline CDR1 and CDR2 sequences are SNHLY and FYNNEI. DNA for the CDR3: TGTGCCAGCAGTGCGGGGGTCCATCGGGAAAAACTGTTTTTT. Encoded protein: CASSAGVHREKLFF.

The chain uses TRBV3-1 (or the pseudogene TRBV3-2) and TRBJ2-1; D gene uncertain. V was shortened by 0 bases and J by 6 bases, with 12 bases between the two germline ends. Germline V lookup: CDR1 LGHDT, CDR2 YNNKEL (reference sequence). The CDR3 totals 15 residues. The CDR3 region has the DNA TGTGCCAGCAGCCAAGAGGGCGCCCGAAGCAATGAGCAGTTCTTC. Protein product: CASSQEGARSNEQFF.

The V gene is TRBV7-3, the J gene TRBJ2-4, with 9 bases matching TRBD1. This CDR3 is 16 amino acids long. Trimming at V came to 5 bases and at J to 6 bases, leaving 11 bases not matched to a gene. Germline-derived CDR1 and CDR2 are SGHTA and FQGTGA. DNA for the CDR3: TGTGCCAGCAGCCCCGGCCTGGACAGGGGATCAAACATTCAGTACTTC. Translated, it gives CASSPGLDRGSNIQYF.

CDR3 bases: TGTGCCAGCAGCTTAGGCGGGGACAGCTCCTATAATTCACCCCTCCACTTT. Translation gives CASSLGGDSSYNSPLHF. The chain uses TRBV7-9 and TRBJ1-6; 7 bases fit TRBD1. V dropped 1 base and J dropped 0; count of bases not matched to a gene: 3. There are 17 residues in the CDR3. Looked up from germline, CDR1 is SEHNR and CDR2 is FQNEAQ (reference sequence).

This chain uses TRBV18 with TRBJ1-2, with TRBD1 matching over 9 bases. This CDR3 contains 14 residues. The ends lost 3 bases at V and 6 bases at J; junction bases unmatched: 5. The germline gives CDR1 KGHSH, CDR2 LQKENI. The CDR3 bases are TGTGCCAGCTCACCTAACGACAGGGGGAATGGCTACACCTTC. Its protein product is CASSPNDRGNGYTF.

This chain links TRBV13 with TRBJ2-7; 8 bases are a match to TRBD2. Germline CDR1 is PRHDT and CDR2 is FYEKMQ (reference sequence). CDR3 size: 15 residues. V trimming: 5 bases; J trimming: 1 base; junction bases outside the gene matches: 7. CDR3 residues: CASSPGRGESYEQYF. As DNA, the CDR3 is TGTGCCAGCAGCCCAGGGCGGGGGGAATCCTACGAGCAGTACTTC. The full variable domain, rest sourced from reference TRBV13 and TRBJ2-7, is AAGVIQSPRHLIKEKRETATLKCYPIPRHDTVYWYQQGPGQDPQFLISFYEKMQSDKGSIPDRFSAQQFSDYHSELNMSSLELGDSALYFCASSPGRGESYEQYFGPGTRLTVT.

The rearrangement joins TRBV7-8 to TRBJ1-5; D is ambiguous. This CDR3 region has 15 residues. Germline assignment: CDR1 SGHVS and CDR2 FQNEAQ. The V gene lost 5 bases and the J gene lost 9 bases, with 20 bases spanning the gap. CDR3 sequence reads: CASSGKFQAIRPQHF. CDR3 DNA: TGTGCCAGCAGCGGTAAGTTCCAGGCAATACGGCCCCAGCATTTT.

The V call is TRBV5-1, the J call TRBJ2-2, with 7 bases identical to TRBD2. CDR3 size: 15 residues. Looked up from germline, CDR1 is SGHRS and CDR2 is YFSETQ. V gave up 6 bases and J gave up 2 bases; unmatched junction bases: 7. CDR3 residues: CASNERGDNTGELFF. As DNA, the CDR3 is TGCGCCAGCAATGAGCGGGGCGATAACACCGGGGAGCTGTTTTTT.

The chain recombines TRBV29-1 with TRBJ1-2, with TRBD1 identical over 8 bases. With 7 bases clipped from V and 5 bases from J, the junction kept 9 bases outside the gene matches. Germline CDR1 SQVTM, CDR2 ANQGSEA. The CDR3 has 13 residues. CDR3 sequence: CSAGTGTGYGYTF. In nucleotides, the CDR3 is TGCAGCGCAGGGACAGGAACGGGGTATGGCTACACCTTC. Based on the CDR3 plus reference TRBV29-1 and TRBJ1-2, the full variable domain is SAVISQKPSRDICQRGTSLTIQCQVDSQVTMMFWYRQQPGQSLTLIATANQGSEATYESGFVIDKFPISRPNLTFSTLTVSNMSPEDSSIYLCSAGTGTGYGYTFGSGTRLTVV.

The CDR3: CASSLRNYNSPLHF. The CDR3 DNA sequence: TGTGCCAGCAGCTTGCGTAACTATAATTCACCCCTCCACTTT. The gene calls are TRBV5-7 and TRBJ1-6; D gene ambiguous. TRBV5-7 counts as an open reading frame of uncertain function. Trimming removed 1 base from V and 3 bases from J, with 5 bases in between. CDR3 length: 14 amino acids.

The V call is TRBV6-5, the J call TRBJ1-2; 10 bases line up with TRBD1. CDR1 MNHEY and CDR2 SVGAGI come from the germline V gene. With V trimmed by 6 bases and J by 6 bases, 4 bases remained unmatched. The CDR3 totals 13 residues. The CDR3 is CASRRDRGNGYTF. CDR3 DNA sequence: TGTGCCAGCAGGAGGGACAGGGGTAATGGCTACACCTTC.

V is TRBV12-5 and J is TRBJ1-6, with 11 nucleotides matching TRBD1. Trimming took 4 bases from V and 8 from J; bases not matched to a gene: 4. This CDR3 contains 15 residues. Germline V lookup: CDR1 LGHNT, CDR2 FRNRAP. CDR3 sequence reads: CASGSGTGGYSPLHF. The CDR3 coding sequence is TGTGCTAGTGGTTCCGGGACAGGGGGATATTCACCCCTCCACTTT.

This rearrangement joins TRBV11-2 to TRBJ2-5; TRBD2 aligns across 10 bases. The CDR3 is made up of 15 amino acids. Germline loops: CDR1 SGHAT, CDR2 FQNNGV. Trimming removed 5 bases from V and 1 base from J; junction bases left unmatched: 4. The CDR3 spells CASSPSGGVQETQYF. The CDR3 DNA reads as TGTGCCAGCAGCCCGAGCGGGGGGGTCCAAGAGACCCAGTACTTC.

Only one count was recorded for this clone. The V and J genes are TRBV7-9 and TRBJ2-3, with 7 nucleotides matching TRBD1. CDR3 length equals 14 residues. The germline CDR1 and CDR2 sequences are SEHNR and FQNEAQ (reference sequence). Unmatched junction bases numbered 5, after V lost 6 bases and J lost 2 bases. In nucleotides, the CDR3 is TGTGCCAGCAGTCGACAGGGAACCACAGATACGCAGTATTTT. This translates into CASSRQGTTDTQYF.

This CDR3 reads CASSSLTGGTGELFF. The CDR3 DNA is TGCGCCAGCAGCTCCCTGACAGGGGGCACCGGGGAGCTGTTTTTT. The rearrangement joins TRBV5-1 to TRBJ2-2, with TRBD1 matching over 9 bases. The length of the CDR3 is 15 residues. CDR1 SGHRS and CDR2 YFSETQ come from the germline V gene. V trimming: 3 bases; J trimming: 4 bases; junction bases outside the gene matches: 4. Variable domain in full (rest from reference TRBV5-1 and TRBJ2-2): KAGVTQTPRYLIKTRGQQVTLSCSPISGHRSVSWYQQTPGQGLQFLFEYFSETQRNKGNFPGRFSGRQFSNSRSEMNVSTLELGDSALYLCASSSLTGGTGELFFGEGSRLTVL.

The chain uses TRBV5-1 and TRBJ2-7, with 8 bases matching TRBD1. V lost 3 bases, J lost 2 bases, and 7 bases stayed unmatched. The length of the CDR3 is 15 residues. Germline V CDR1 and CDR2: SGHRS, YFSETQ. In DNA, the CDR3 is TGCGCCAGCAGCTCCAGACAGGGGTATCCCTACGAGCAGTACTTC. The encoded protein is CASSSRQGYPYEQYF.

This sequence joins TRBV5-1 and TRBJ2-7; unclear D gene. The length of the CDR3 is 13 residues. Germline CDR1 reads SGHRS; CDR2 reads YFSETQ. V lost 1 base and J 5 bases, leaving 10 bases between the germline ends. The CDR3 bases are TGCGCCAGCAGCTTGATGGCGGATCACGAGCAGTACTTC. Amino acids: CASSLMADHEQYF. The full variable domain, rest sourced from reference TRBV5-1 and TRBJ2-7, is KAGVTQTPRYLIKTRGQQVTLSCSPISGHRSVSWYQQTPGQGLQFLFEYFSETQRNKGNFPGRFSGRQFSNSRSEMNVSTLELGDSALYLCASSLMADHEQYFGPGTRLTVT.

The chain employs TRBV6-6 and TRBJ1-1, with D uncertain. Germline-derived CDR1 and CDR2 are MNHNY and SVGAGI (reference sequence). The CDR3 consists of 12 residues. Trimming removed 10 bases at V and 4 bases at J, with 13 bases between. The CDR3 here is CAIRITGTEAFF. The CDR3 DNA is TGTGCCATCAGGATTACCGGCACTGAAGCTTTCTTT.

The V and J genes are TRBV4-2 and TRBJ1-2, with D perhaps TRBD1 (6 bases). V was pared by 0 bases and J by 5 bases, with 22 bases between. The V gene's germline CDR1 is LGHNA and CDR2 YNFKEQ. The length of the CDR3 is 18 residues. CDR3 DNA sequence: TGTGCCAGCAGCCAAGACGGGGGGGCCGGGGGGCCGGTGTATGGCTACACCTTC. Protein product: CASSQDGGAGGPVYGYTF.

The chain recombines TRBV27 with TRBJ2-7, with 7 bases that match TRBD1. This CDR3 is 15 amino acids long. CDR1 is MNHEY, CDR2 SMNVEV, per germline (reference sequence). With 6 bases clipped from V and 2 bases from J, the junction kept 10 bases outside the gene matches. The CDR3 here is CASSNPGQKAYEQYF. CDR3 nucleotide sequence: TGTGCCAGCAGCAACCCGGGACAGAAGGCCTACGAGCAGTACTTC.

This chain connects TRBV15 to TRBJ2-7; TRBD1 might be the D (6 bases). Germline V gene sequence: CDR1 LNHNV, CDR2 YYDKDF (reference sequence). V gave up 4 bases and J gave up 2 bases, with 9 bases separating them. This CDR3 is 13 amino acids long. CDR3 in amino acids: CATSTSGAYEQYF. CDR3 DNA sequence: TGTGCCACCAGCACCTCAGGGGCCTACGAGCAGTACTTC. Together with reference TRBV15 and TRBJ2-7, the CDR3 gives the full variable domain: DAMVIQNPRYQVTQFGKPVTLSCSQTLNHNVMYWYQQKSSQAPKLLFHYYDKDFNNEADTPDNFQSRRPNTSFCFLDIRSPGLGDTAMYLCATSTSGAYEQYFGPGTRLTVT.

The J gene is TRBJ1-2, the V gene TRBV10-3; 9 nucleotides align to TRBD1. Germline assignment: CDR1 ENHRY and CDR2 SYGVKD. The V and J ends lost 0 bases and 7 bases, in that order; junction bases with no gene match: 6. The CDR3 runs 15 residues. DNA of the CDR3: TGTGCCATCAGTGAGTCGAGGCAGGGACAGGGTGGCTACACCTTC. This sequence encodes CAISESRQGQGGYTF.

CDR3 residues: CASSQQPTLRLTYGYTF. The DNA of the CDR3 is TGTGCCAGCAGCCAACAACCCACCCTGAGGCTCACCTATGGCTACACCTTC. The gene calls are TRBV4-2 and TRBJ1-2; D gene unclear. Germline V gene lookup returns CDR1 LGHNA and CDR2 YNFKEQ. The CDR3 has 17 residues. V was trimmed by 2 bases and J by 4 bases, leaving 20 bases between them.

This clone was counted between two and nine times. The gene calls are TRBV4-1 and TRBJ2-2; no reliable D call. Germline CDR1 is MGHRA and CDR2 is YSYEKL. V lost 1 base, J lost 5 bases, and 11 bases lay in between. The CDR3 has 15 residues. CDR3 nucleotide sequence: TGCGCCAGCAGCCAAGGTTATGGCAAAACCGGGGAGCTGTTTTTT. Its translation is CASSQGYGKTGELFF.

The chain has TRBV7-8 and TRBJ1-5; a possible D gene is TRBD1 (5 bases). Germline values: CDR1 SGHVS, CDR2 FQNEAQ. This CDR3 comprises 15 residues. V gave up 1 base and J gave up 6 bases, with 13 bases separating them. The CDR3 DNA follows: TGTGCCAGCAGCTTAGAGCCAGGGATCGGTCAGCCCCAGCATTTT. Amino acids: CASSLEPGIGQPQHF.

The chain links TRBV7-9 to TRBJ2-5; TRBD2 matches at 8 bases. The CDR3 contains 15 residues. V lost 5 bases to trimming and J lost 5 bases; unmatched junction nucleotides: 10. Germline loops: CDR1 SEHNR, CDR2 FQNEAQ (reference sequence). The CDR3 DNA reads as TGTGCCAGCAGCCCGAGCGGGGGTGCGTGGGAGACCCAGTACTTC. It codes for CASSPSGGAWETQYF.

This chain joins TRBV6-5 and TRBJ1-1, with D unclear. The V gene lost 5 bases and the J gene lost 0 bases, with 4 bases spanning the gap. Per germline, CDR1 MNHEY and CDR2 SVGAGI. The CDR3 loop spans 12 amino acids. The CDR3 sequence is CASSHMNTEAFF. Written as DNA, the CDR3 is TGTGCCAGCAGTCACATGAACACTGAAGCTTTCTTT.

J is TRBJ1-5 and V is TRBV5-1; D may be TRBD1 (5 bases). V lost 4 bases to trimming and J lost 4 bases, with 9 bases between them. CDR1 and CDR2 from the germline V gene are SGHRS and YFSETQ. The CDR3 covers 13 residues. This CDR3 is CASSIDSNQPQHF. CDR3 nucleotides: TGCGCCAGCAGCATAGACAGTAATCAGCCCCAGCATTTT.

The V and J genes are TRBV7-3 and TRBJ1-1; no reliable D call. The V and J ends lost 6 bases and 11 bases respectively, with 13 bases between them. Germline V CDR1 and CDR2: SGHTA, FQGTGA. The CDR3 loop spans 11 amino acids. This chain's CDR3 is CASRHFRRAFF. CDR3 sequence (DNA): TGTGCCAGCAGACATTTTCGGAGGGCTTTCTTT.

The CDR3 coding sequence is TGTGCCAGCAGCCAAGATAGCGGGGGGGGGACTAGCACAGATACGCAGTATTTT. Its translation: CASSQDSGGGTSTDTQYF. V and J are TRBV3-1 (or the pseudogene TRBV3-2) and TRBJ2-3; TRBD2 matches 11 bases. Germline CDR1 is LGHDT and CDR2 is YNNKEL (reference sequence). Trimming at V came to 0 bases and at J to 0 bases, leaving 5 bases not matched to a gene. The CDR3 sequence is 18 residues long.